A selection of T cell receptor beta chains follows, all from one sample in a study of early T cells in non-severe SARS-CoV-2 infection. One entry per CDR3 protein, called by TCRdb with MiXCR from the 5' RACE reads. The data show 60,000 to 65,000 distinct CDR3 sequences, approximately 12% seen once. The material sequenced was whole blood. These receptors were collected from an adult who was a healthcare worker with PCR-confirmed SARS-CoV-2 infection or an uninfected control (not recorded which). The CDR3 runs from the conserved cysteine through the conserved F or W. Fields, in order: CDR3 protein, CDR3 DNA, D gene, clone size, J gene, V gene. The D gene is left open where the match is weak. Only part of the rows carry a size: once, few, many, or a class if the clone is expanded.

CASSSQGTDTQYF TGTGCCAGTAGTAGCCAGGGAACCGATACGCAGTATTTT NA many TRBJ2-3 TRBV19
CSSRPPRTSSYNSPLHF TGTTCCAGCAGACCTCCGCGGACTAGCTCCTATAATTCACCCCTCCACTTT NA few TRBJ1-6 TRBV28
CSVEMTGGGTGELFF TGCAGCGTTGAAATGACAGGGGGCGGCACCGGGGAGCTGTTTTTT TRBD1 NA TRBJ2-2 TRBV29-1
CASSMDREYNEQFF TGCGCCAGCAGCATGGACAGGGAGTACAATGAGCAGTTCTTC TRBD1 NA TRBJ2-1 TRBV5-1
CAWTPGQGGYTF TGTGCCTGGACTCCGGGACAGGGGGGCTACACCTTC TRBD1 NA TRBJ1-2 TRBV30
CASSPPGQGGEKLFF TGTGCCAGCTCACCACCCGGACAGGGCGGTGAAAAACTGTTTTTT TRBD1 many TRBJ1-4 TRBV18
CSVTRQGGTGELFF TGCAGCGTAACCCGACAGGGAGGTACCGGGGAGCTGTTTTTT NA many TRBJ2-2 TRBV29-1
CASSTRQDNRHF TGTGCCAGCAGCACCAGACAGGATAATCGGCATTTT NA NA TRBJ1-5 TRBV28
CAGWVGTSYREQYF TGTGCCGGTTGGGTCGGGACTAGCTATCGCGAGCAGTACTTC TRBD2 few TRBJ2-7 TRBV30
CASRPNYGYTF TGTGCCAGCAGACCTAACTATGGCTACACCTTC NA many TRBJ1-2 TRBV7-2
CASNYAGVNEQFF TGTGCCAGCAATTATGCGGGGGTTAATGAGCAGTTCTTC TRBD2 NA TRBJ2-1 TRBV6-1
CASSLMGLAGNNEQFF TGTGCCAGCAGCCTTATGGGACTAGCGGGAAACAATGAGCAGTTCTTC TRBD2 many TRBJ2-1 TRBV3-1
CASSAQEENQPQHF TGTGCCAGCAGCGCCCAGGAGGAGAATCAGCCCCAGCATTTT NA NA TRBJ1-5 TRBV9
CASSEASPLPGTGELFF TGTGCCAGCAGTGAAGCATCCCCCCTTCCAGGGACCGGGGAGCTGTTTTTT NA many TRBJ2-2 TRBV2
CATRTSGSFYEQFF TGTGCCACCCGGACTAGCGGGAGTTTTTATGAGCAGTTCTTC TRBD2 NA TRBJ2-1 TRBV10-3
CSVVGQGGTEAFF TGCAGCGTTGTTGGGCAGGGAGGAACTGAAGCTTTCTTT NA many TRBJ1-1 TRBV29-1
CASSLVKAVEQFF TGTGCCAGCAGCTTAGTTAAGGCCGTCGAGCAGTTCTTC NA many TRBJ2-1 TRBV7-2
CASSFGSGEVPQHF TGTGCCAGCAGTTTTGGGTCGGGGGAGGTGCCCCAGCATTTT NA many TRBJ1-5 TRBV12-3/TRBV12-4
CASSYSQGLSRHSYNEQFF TGTGCCAGCAGTTACTCACAGGGACTCTCGCGGCATTCCTACAATGAGCAGTTCTTC NA few TRBJ2-1 TRBV6-2/TRBV6-3
CSVGEGRNEKLFF TGCAGCGTTGGGGAGGGAAGGAATGAAAAACTGTTTTTT NA NA TRBJ1-4 TRBV29-1
CASSQDLWTSYNEQFF TGTGCCAGCAGCCAAGATTTATGGACTTCCTACAATGAGCAGTTCTTC NA many TRBJ2-1 TRBV4-2
CATSGGAKSYNEQFF TGTGCCACCAGTGGAGGGGCGAAGTCCTACAATGAGCAGTTCTTC NA many TRBJ2-1 TRBV24-1
CASSYRFGGYNQPQHF TGTGCCAGCAGTTACAGATTCGGGGGGTACAATCAGCCCCAGCATTTT NA many TRBJ1-5 TRBV6-5
CASSVGPEYEQYF TGTGCCAGCAGCGTGGGGCCGGAATACGAGCAGTACTTC NA NA TRBJ2-7 TRBV9
CASSLSTVNTEAFF TGTGCCAGCAGTTTGTCAACTGTGAACACTGAAGCTTTCTTT NA many TRBJ1-1 TRBV12-3/TRBV12-4
CASSQSPGQETQYF TGTGCCAGCAGCCAATCGCCGGGGCAAGAGACCCAGTACTTC NA many TRBJ2-5 TRBV3-1
CASRGSGANVLTF TGTGCCAGCAGGGGCTCTGGGGCCAACGTCCTGACTTTC NA many TRBJ2-6 TRBV2
CASSGDVSYEQYF TGTGCCAGCAGTGGGGACGTATCCTACGAGCAGTACTTC NA many TRBJ2-7 TRBV25-1
CSAIDSGNTIYF TGCAGCGCTATCGACTCTGGAAACACCATATATTTT NA NA TRBJ1-3 TRBV29-1
CASLKRQGRGEQFF TGTGCCAGCCTTAAAAGACAGGGTCGGGGTGAGCAGTTCTTC TRBD1 few TRBJ2-1 TRBV6-2/TRBV6-3
CASSLDLRTRENGYTF TGCGCCAGCAGCTTGGATCTCCGCACCAGGGAGAATGGCTACACCTTC NA many TRBJ1-2 TRBV5-1
CASRSLSSPSHEQYF TGTGCCAGCCGTAGCTTGTCTAGCCCCAGTCACGAGCAGTACTTC NA few TRBJ2-7 TRBV6-5
CASSLMGKGQGADEQFF TGTGCCAGCAGCTTAATGGGGAAGGGACAGGGGGCCGATGAGCAGTTCTTC TRBD1 many TRBJ2-1 TRBV11-2
CSVAGTSGTYNEQFF TGCAGCGTGGCTGGGACTAGCGGGACTTACAATGAGCAGTTCTTC TRBD2 medium-sized TRBJ2-1 TRBV29-1
CASGADSSYEQYF TGTGCCAGCGGGGCAGATTCCTCCTACGAGCAGTACTTC NA NA TRBJ2-7 TRBV7-9
CASRGSAGQGGTGELFF TGTGCCAGTAGGGGATCGGCCGGACAGGGAGGAACCGGGGAGCTGTTTTTT TRBD1 NA TRBJ2-2 TRBV19
CASSYDGVSTEAFF TGTGCCAGCAGCTACGACGGGGTATCCACTGAAGCTTTCTTT NA many TRBJ1-1 TRBV28
CSAPGRAATEAFF TGCAGCGCCCCGGGACGGGCCGCCACTGAAGCTTTCTTT NA few TRBJ1-1 TRBV29-1
CSARDGGAGYTQYF TGCAGTGCTAGAGATGGAGGAGCGGGGTATACGCAGTATTTT TRBD2 few TRBJ2-3 TRBV20-1
CASSPGLRDTEAFF TGTGCCAGCAGCCCGGGCCTCCGGGACACCGAAGCTTTCTTT NA many TRBJ1-1 TRBV14